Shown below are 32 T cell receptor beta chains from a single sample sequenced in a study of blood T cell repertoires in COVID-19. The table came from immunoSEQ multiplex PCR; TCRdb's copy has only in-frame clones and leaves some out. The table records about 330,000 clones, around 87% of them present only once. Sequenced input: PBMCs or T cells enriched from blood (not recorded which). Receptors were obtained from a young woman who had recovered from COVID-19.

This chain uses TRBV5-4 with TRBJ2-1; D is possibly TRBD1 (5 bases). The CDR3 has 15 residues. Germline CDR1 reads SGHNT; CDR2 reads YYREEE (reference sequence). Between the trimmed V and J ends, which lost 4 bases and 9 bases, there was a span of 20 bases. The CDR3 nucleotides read TGTGCCAGCAGCCCTGTGGTGGCAGGGCGGAGTGAGCAGTTCTTC. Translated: CASSPVVAGRSEQFF.

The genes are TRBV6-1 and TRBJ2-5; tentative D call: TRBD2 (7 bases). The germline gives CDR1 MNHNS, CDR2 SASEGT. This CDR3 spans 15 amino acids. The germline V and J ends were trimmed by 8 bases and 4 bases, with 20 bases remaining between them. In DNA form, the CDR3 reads TGTGCCAGCCTAGTTACGGCGGGGGCTGGAGAGACCCAGTACTTC. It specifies CASLVTAGAGETQYF.

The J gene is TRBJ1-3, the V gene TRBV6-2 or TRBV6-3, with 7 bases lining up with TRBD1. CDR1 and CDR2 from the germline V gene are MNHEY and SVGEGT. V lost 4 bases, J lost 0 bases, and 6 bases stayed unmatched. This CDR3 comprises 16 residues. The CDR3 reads CASSSGQAFSGNTIYF. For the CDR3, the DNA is TGTGCCAGCAGTTCCGGACAGGCGTTCTCTGGAAACACCATATATTTT.

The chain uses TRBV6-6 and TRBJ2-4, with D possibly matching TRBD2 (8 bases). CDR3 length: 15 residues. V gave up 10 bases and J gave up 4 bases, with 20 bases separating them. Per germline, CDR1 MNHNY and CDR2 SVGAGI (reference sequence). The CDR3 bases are TGTGCCACCCGGGATAGCGGGACAGCAAAAAACATTCAGTACTTC. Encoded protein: CATRDSGTAKNIQYF.

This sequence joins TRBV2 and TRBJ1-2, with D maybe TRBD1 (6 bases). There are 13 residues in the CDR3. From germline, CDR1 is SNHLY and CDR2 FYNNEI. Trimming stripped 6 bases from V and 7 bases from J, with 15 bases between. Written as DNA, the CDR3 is TGTGCCAGCAGCTTACAGGGTTCCGCTGGCTACACCTTC. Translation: CASSLQGSAGYTF.

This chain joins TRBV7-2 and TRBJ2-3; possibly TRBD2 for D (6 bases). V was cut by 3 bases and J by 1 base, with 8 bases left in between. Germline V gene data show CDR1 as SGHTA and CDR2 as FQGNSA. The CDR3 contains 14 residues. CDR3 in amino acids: CASSFSSGTDTQYF. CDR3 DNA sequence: TGTGCCAGCAGCTTCTCTAGCGGCACAGATACGCAGTATTTT.

The CDR3 loop reads CASSLEVRGFGSPLHF. The CDR3 DNA reads TGCGCCAGCAGCTTGGAGGTTCGGGGGTTTGGTTCACCCCTCCACTTT. This rearrangement joins TRBV5-1 to TRBJ1-6; perhaps TRBD1 as D (5 bases). This CDR3 contains 16 residues. V shed 0 bases and J shed 9 bases, with 16 bases lying between them. The germline V gene encodes CDR1 SGHRS and CDR2 YFSETQ.

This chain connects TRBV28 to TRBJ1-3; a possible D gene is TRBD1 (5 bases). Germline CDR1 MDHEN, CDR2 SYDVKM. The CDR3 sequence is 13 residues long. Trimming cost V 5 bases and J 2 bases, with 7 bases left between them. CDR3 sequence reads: CASSLRAGNTIYF. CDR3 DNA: TGTGCCAGCAGTCTCAGGGCTGGAAACACCATATATTTT.

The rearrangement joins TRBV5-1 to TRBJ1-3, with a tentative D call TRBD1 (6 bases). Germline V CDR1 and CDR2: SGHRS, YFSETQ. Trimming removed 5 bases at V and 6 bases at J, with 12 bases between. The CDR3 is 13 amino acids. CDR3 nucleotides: TGCGCCAGCAGGGGGACATCTTCAAACACCATATATTTT. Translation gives CASRGTSSNTIYF.

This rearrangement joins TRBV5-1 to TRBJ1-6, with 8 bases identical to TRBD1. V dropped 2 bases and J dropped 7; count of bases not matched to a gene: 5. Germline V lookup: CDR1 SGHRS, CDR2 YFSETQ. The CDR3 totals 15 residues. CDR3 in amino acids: CASSFQGAGNSPLHF. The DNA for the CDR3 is TGCGCCAGCAGCTTTCAGGGGGCTGGAAATTCACCCCTCCACTTT.

The CDR3 DNA is TGCGCCAGCGCCGGGACAGGGGGATCTAACTATGGCTACACCTTC. Translated, it gives CASAGTGGSNYGYTF. The chain carries TRBV5-1 and TRBJ1-2, with 11 bases matching TRBD1. Germline values: CDR1 SGHRS, CDR2 YFSETQ. This CDR3 spans 15 amino acids. J gave up 0 bases and V 7 bases, and 5 bases lay outside the gene matches. The whole variable domain, remainder taken from reference TRBV5-1 and TRBJ1-2, is KAGVTQTPRYLIKTRGQQVTLSCSPISGHRSVSWYQQTPGQGLQFLFEYFSETQRNKGNFPGRFSGRQFSNSRSEMNVSTLELGDSALYLCASAGTGGSNYGYTFGSGTRLTVV.

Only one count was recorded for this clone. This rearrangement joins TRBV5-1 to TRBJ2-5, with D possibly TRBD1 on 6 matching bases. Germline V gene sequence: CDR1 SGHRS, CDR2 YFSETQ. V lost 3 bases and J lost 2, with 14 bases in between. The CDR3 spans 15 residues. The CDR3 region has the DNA TGCGCCAGCAGCTCGATGACAGGAGCACAAGAGACCCAGTACTTC. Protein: CASSSMTGAQETQYF. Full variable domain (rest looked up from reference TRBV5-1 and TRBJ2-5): KAGVTQTPRYLIKTRGQQVTLSCSPISGHRSVSWYQQTPGQGLQFLFEYFSETQRNKGNFPGRFSGRQFSNSRSEMNVSTLELGDSALYLCASSSMTGAQETQYFGPGTRLLVL.

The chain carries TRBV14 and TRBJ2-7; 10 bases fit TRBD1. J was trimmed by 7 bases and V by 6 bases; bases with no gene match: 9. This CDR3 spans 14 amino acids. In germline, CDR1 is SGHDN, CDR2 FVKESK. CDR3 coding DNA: TGTGCCAGCAGTATATGGGGACAGGGGCGTGAGCAGTACTTC. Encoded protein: CASSIWGQGREQYF.

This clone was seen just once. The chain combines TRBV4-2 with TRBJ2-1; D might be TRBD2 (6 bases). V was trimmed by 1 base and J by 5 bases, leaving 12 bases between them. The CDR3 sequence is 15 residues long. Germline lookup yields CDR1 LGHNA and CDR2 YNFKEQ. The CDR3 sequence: CASSQARGGDNEQFF. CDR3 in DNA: TGTGCCAGCAGCCAAGCCCGCGGAGGGGACAATGAGCAGTTCTTC.

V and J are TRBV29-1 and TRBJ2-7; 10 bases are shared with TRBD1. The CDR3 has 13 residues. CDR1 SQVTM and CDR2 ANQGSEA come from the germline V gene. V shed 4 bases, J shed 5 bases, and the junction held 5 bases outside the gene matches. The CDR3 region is CSVALTGGHEQYF. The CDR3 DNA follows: TGCAGCGTTGCGTTGACAGGGGGCCACGAGCAGTACTTC.

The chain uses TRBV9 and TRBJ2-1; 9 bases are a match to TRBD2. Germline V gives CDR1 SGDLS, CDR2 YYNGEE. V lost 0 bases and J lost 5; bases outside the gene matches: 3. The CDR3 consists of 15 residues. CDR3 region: CASSVGGGANNEQFF. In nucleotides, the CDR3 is TGTGCCAGCAGCGTAGGCGGGGGGGCCAACAATGAGCAGTTCTTC. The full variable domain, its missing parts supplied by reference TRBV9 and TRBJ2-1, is DSGVTQTPKHLITATGQRVTLRCSPRSGDLSVYWYQQSLDQGLQFLIQYYNGEERAKGNILERFSAQQFPDLHSELNLSSLELGDSALYFCASSVGGGANNEQFFGPGTRLTVL.

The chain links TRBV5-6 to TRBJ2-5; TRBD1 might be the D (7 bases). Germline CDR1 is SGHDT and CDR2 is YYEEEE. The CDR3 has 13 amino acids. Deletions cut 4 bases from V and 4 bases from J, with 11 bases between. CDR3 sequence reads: CASSPQGGETQYF. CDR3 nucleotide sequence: TGTGCCAGCAGCCCCCAGGGGGGAGAGACCCAGTACTTC.

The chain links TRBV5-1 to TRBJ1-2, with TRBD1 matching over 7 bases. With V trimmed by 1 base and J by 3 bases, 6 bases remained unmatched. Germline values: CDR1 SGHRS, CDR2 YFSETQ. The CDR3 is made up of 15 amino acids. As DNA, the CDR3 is TGCGCCAGCAGCTTGCTGATCGACAGGGACTATGGCTACACCTTC. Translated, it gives CASSLLIDRDYGYTF.

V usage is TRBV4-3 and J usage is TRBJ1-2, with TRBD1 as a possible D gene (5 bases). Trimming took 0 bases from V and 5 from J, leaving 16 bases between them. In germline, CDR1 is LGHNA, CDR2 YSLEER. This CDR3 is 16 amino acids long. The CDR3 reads CASSQEFVQGRYGYTF. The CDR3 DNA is TGCGCCAGCAGCCAAGAATTCGTCCAGGGAAGATATGGCTACACCTTC.

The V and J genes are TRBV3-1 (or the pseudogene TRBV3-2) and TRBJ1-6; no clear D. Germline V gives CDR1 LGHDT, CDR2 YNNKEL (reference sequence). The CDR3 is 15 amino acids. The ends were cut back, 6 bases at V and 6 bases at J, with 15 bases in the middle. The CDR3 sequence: CASRPPGGFNSPLHF. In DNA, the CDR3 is TGTGCCAGCAGACCTCCGGGAGGGTTTAATTCACCCCTCCACTTT.

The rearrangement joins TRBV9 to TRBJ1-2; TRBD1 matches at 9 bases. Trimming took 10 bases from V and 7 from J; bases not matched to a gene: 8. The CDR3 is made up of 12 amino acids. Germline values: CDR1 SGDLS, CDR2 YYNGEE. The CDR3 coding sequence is TGTGCCTCCGAGGGACAGGGTCTTGGCTACACCTTC. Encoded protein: CASEGQGLGYTF.

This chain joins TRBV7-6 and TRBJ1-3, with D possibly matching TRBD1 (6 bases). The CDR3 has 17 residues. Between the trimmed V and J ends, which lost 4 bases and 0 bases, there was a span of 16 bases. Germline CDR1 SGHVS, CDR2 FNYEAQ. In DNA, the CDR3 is TGTGCCAGCAGCTCAATGACAGGCCAGTTCTCTGGAAACACCATATATTTT. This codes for CASSSMTGQFSGNTIYF.

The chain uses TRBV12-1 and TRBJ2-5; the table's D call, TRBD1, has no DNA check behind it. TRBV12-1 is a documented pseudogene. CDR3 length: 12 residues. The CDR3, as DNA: TGTGCCAGCAGGTCTGGGGCAGAGACCCAGTACTTC. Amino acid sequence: CASRSGAETQYF.

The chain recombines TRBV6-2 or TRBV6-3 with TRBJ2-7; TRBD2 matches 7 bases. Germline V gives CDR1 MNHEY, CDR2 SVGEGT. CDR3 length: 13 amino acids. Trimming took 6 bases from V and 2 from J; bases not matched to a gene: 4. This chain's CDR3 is CASSRGGTYEQYF. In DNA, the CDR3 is TGTGCCAGCAGCCGCGGGGGTACCTACGAGCAGTACTTC.

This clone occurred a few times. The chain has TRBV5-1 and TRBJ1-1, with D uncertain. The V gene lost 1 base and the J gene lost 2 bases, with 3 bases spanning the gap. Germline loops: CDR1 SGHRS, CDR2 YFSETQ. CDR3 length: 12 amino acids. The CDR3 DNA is TGCGCCAGCAGCTTGAGCAACACTGAAGCTTTCTTT. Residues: CASSLSNTEAFF.

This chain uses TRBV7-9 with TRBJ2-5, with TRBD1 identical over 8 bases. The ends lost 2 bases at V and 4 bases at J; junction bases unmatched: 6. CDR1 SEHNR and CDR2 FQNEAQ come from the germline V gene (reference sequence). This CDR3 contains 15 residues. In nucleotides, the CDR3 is TGTGCCAGCAGCTTACACGACAGGGGCCTAGAGACCCAGTACTTC. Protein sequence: CASSLHDRGLETQYF.

In DNA form, the CDR3 reads TGTGCCAGCAGCTCCCCCCTCGGGGCAGGGGGAATGAACACTGAAGCTTTCTTT. It yields the protein CASSSPLGAGGMNTEAFF. This chain connects TRBV7-8 to TRBJ1-1, with 7 positions matching TRBD1. The CDR3 spans 18 residues. Trimming took 4 bases from V and 0 from J; bases not matched to a gene: 14. Germline-derived CDR1 and CDR2 are SGHVS and FQNEAQ.

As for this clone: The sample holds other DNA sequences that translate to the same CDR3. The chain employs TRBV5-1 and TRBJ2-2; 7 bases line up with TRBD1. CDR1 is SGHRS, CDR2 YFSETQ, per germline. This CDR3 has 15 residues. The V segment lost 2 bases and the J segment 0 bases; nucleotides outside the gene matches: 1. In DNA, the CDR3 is TGCGCCAGCAGCTTAGGGACAGCGAACACCGGGGAGCTGTTTTTT. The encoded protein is CASSLGTANTGELFF. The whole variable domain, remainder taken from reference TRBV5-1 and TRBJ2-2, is KAGVTQTPRYLIKTRGQQVTLSCSPISGHRSVSWYQQTPGQGLQFLFEYFSETQRNKGNFPGRFSGRQFSNSRSEMNVSTLELGDSALYLCASSLGTANTGELFFGEGSRLTVL.

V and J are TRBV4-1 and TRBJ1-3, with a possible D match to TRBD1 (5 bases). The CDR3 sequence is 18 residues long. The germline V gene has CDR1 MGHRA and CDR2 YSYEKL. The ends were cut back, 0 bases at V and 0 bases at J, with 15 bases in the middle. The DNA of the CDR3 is TGCGCCAGCAGCCAAGAGATGCAGGGCTTTAACTCTGGAAACACCATATATTTT. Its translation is CASSQEMQGFNSGNTIYF.

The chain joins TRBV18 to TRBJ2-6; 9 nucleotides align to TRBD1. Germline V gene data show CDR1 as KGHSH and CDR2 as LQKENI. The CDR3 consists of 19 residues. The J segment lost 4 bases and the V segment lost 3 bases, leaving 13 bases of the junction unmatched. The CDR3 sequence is CASSPYRPGTGTGANVLTF. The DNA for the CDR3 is TGTGCCAGCTCACCTTATCGTCCCGGGACAGGGACCGGGGCCAACGTCCTGACTTTC.

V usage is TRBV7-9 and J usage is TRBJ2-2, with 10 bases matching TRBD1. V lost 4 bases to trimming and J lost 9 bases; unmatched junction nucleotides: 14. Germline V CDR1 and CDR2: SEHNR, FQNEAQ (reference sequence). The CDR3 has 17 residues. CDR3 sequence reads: CASSSIRDRGLGRELFF. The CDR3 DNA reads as TGTGCCAGCAGCTCGATCCGGGACAGGGGTCTCGGGCGGGAGCTGTTTTTT.

CDR3 DNA sequence: TGTGCCAGCAGCTTAGGGACAGCGGGGGGGCATTGGTTCTTC. It is translated as CASSLGTAGGHWFF. V usage is TRBV7-8 and J usage is TRBJ2-1, with 10 positions matching TRBD2. V dropped 1 base and J dropped 15; count of bases not matched to a gene: 9. This CDR3 comprises 14 residues. CDR1 is SGHVS, CDR2 FQNEAQ, per germline.